This T cell receptor (beta chain) was sequenced for a study of T cells and Merkel cell carcinoma outcomes. Study-level points and caveats: In Merkel cell carcinoma, repertoire and T-cell density reportedly predicted outcomes.

Method: immunoSEQ multiplex PCR; TCRdb's copy keeps in-frame clones and lacks some. The table includes about 6,500 clones, about 90% detected once. This clone has just a few counts. Its antigen is not identified. The CDR3 has 14 residues. V lost 4 bases, J lost 5 bases, and 12 bases lay in between. Germline loops: CDR1 MNHNS, CDR2 SASEGT. Sequencing was carried out using tumor tissue from Merkel cell carcinoma. This sequence was found in a human donor with Merkel cell carcinoma. This rearrangement joins TRBV6-1 to TRBJ1-5, with D possibly matching TRBD1 (5 bases). In DNA, the CDR3 is TGTGCCAGCAGTGGACGGACACAAGATCAGCCCCAGCATTTT. Protein: CASSGRTQDQPQHF.